These 17 T cell receptor beta chains share one sample of origin, sequenced in a study of vaccination effects on CD4 cells after COVID-19. Data came from immunoSEQ multiplex PCR; TCRdb stores just in-frame clones and leaves some out. The data contain around 70,000 clones, over 60% of them singletons. Which antigens these TCRs recognize remains unknown. Cells that had been cultured for 10 days were the source of isolated CD4+ T cells. Sequences were derived from CD4+ T cells from PBMCs cultured without peptide, sampled before COVID-19 vaccination. These receptors all come from a human donor who received a COVID-19 vaccine.

J is TRBJ2-6 and V is TRBV4-3, with D perhaps matching TRBD1 (6 bases). The CDR3 length is 18 residues. The V end was cut by 4 bases, the J end by 0 bases, with 16 bases between. Germline CDR1 is LGHNA and CDR2 is YSLEER. CDR3 in amino acids: CASSLAQVGASGANVLTF. DNA for the CDR3: TGCGCCAGCAGCCTTGCCCAGGTGGGGGCCTCTGGGGCCAACGTCCTGACTTTC.

A note on this clone: The sample holds other DNA sequences that translate to the same CDR3. The chain combines TRBV28 with TRBJ1-4; D is undetermined. The ends were cut back, 6 bases at V and 5 bases at J, with 7 bases in the middle. This CDR3 is built from 12 residues. The germline V gene has CDR1 MDHEN and CDR2 SYDVKM. CDR3 bases: TGTGCCAGCAGCCTCAGAAATGAAAAACTGTTTTTT. It codes for CASSLRNEKLFF.

This clone came up once. The chain combines TRBV19 with TRBJ1-5; unclear D gene. This CDR3 has 13 amino acids. Per germline, CDR1 LNHDA and CDR2 SQIVND (reference sequence). V dropped 4 bases and J dropped 0 bases, with 4 bases sitting between them. The CDR3 DNA is TGTGCCAGTAGTAGGGATAGCAATCAGCCCCAGCATTTT. It translates to CASSRDSNQPQHF.

V is TRBV5-1 and J is TRBJ1-1; D may be TRBD1 (5 bases). CDR1 is SGHRS and CDR2 is YFSETQ in the germline V gene. The CDR3 is 14 residues long. V dropped 0 bases and J dropped 1 base, with 7 bases sitting between them. DNA of the CDR3: TGCGCCAGCAGCTTGGGGGGCTCGAACACTGAAGCTTTCTTT. Protein sequence: CASSLGGSNTEAFF.

This clone has a single count. The chain uses TRBV2 and TRBJ2-4, with 7 bases matching TRBD1. The CDR3 is 15 amino acids. J lost 6 bases, V lost 7 bases, and 12 bases had no gene match. The germline gives CDR1 SNHLY, CDR2 FYNNEI. The CDR3 loop reads CASTFLDRSTNIQYF. The CDR3 coding sequence is TGTGCCAGCACTTTTTTGGACAGGTCAACAAACATTCAGTACTTC. Drawing the rest from reference TRBV2 and TRBJ2-4, the complete variable domain is EPEVTQTPSHQVTQMGQEVILRCVPISNHLYFYWYRQILGQKVEFLVSFYNNEISEKSEIFDDQFSVERPDGSNFTLKIRSTKLEDSAMYFCASTFLDRSTNIQYFGAGTRLSVL.

The chain joins TRBV10-1 to TRBJ1-6; D is possibly TRBD1 (6 bases). Trimming cost V 7 bases and J 8 bases, with 18 bases left between them. The CDR3 length is 15 residues. Germline values: CDR1 WNHNN, CDR2 SYGVQD (reference sequence). The CDR3 sequence: CASTDIQGRHSPLHF. Here the CDR3 DNA reads TGCGCCAGCACGGATATACAGGGCAGGCATTCACCCCTCCACTTT.

The V and J genes are TRBV7-3 and TRBJ1-2; no clear D gene. Germline V CDR1 and CDR2: SGHTA, FQGTGA. CDR3 length: 15 residues. Trimming removed 0 bases from V and 1 base from J, with 9 bases in between. The CDR3 coding sequence is TGTGCCAGCAGCTTAACAGGCGGAAGTAACTATGGCTACACCTTC. Amino acids: CASSLTGGSNYGYTF. The whole variable domain, remainder taken from reference TRBV7-3 and TRBJ1-2, is GAGVSQTPSNKVTEKGKYVELRCDPISGHTALYWYRQSLGQGPEFLIYFQGTGAADDSGLPNDRFFAVRPEGSVSTLKIQRTERGDSAVYLCASSLTGGSNYGYTFGSGTRLTVV.

This sequence joins TRBV2 and TRBJ1-2, with D hard to call. Germline CDR1 reads SNHLY; CDR2 reads FYNNEI. V lost 1 base and J 8 bases, leaving 8 bases between the germline ends. This CDR3 is built from 12 residues. The chain's CDR3 is CASSEVQYGYTF. The DNA of the CDR3 is TGTGCCAGCAGTGAAGTTCAGTACGGCTACACCTTC.

This clone has just one count. This chain connects TRBV6-6 to TRBJ1-4; maybe TRBD1 (6 bases). The germline CDR1 and CDR2 sequences are MNHNY and SVGAGI (reference sequence). Trimming took off 8 bases at V and 0 bases at J, with 13 bases between the two ends. This CDR3 is built from 15 residues. The CDR3 loop reads CASRKGGTTNEKLFF. DNA of the CDR3: TGTGCCAGCCGTAAGGGGGGAACAACTAATGAAAAACTGTTTTTT.

This chain uses TRBV11-1 with TRBJ2-5, with unresolved D. With 4 bases removed from V and 4 bases from J, the gap between germline ends came to 13 bases. CDR1 is SGHAT and CDR2 is FQDESV in the germline V gene (reference sequence). The CDR3 runs to 14 residues. The CDR3 nucleotides are TGTGCCAGCAGCTCTCGAGCCTTGGGAGAGACCCAGTACTTC. It is translated as CASSSRALGETQYF.

The chain combines TRBV18 with TRBJ2-3, with D possibly called TRBD1 or TRBD2 (6 bases each). The germline V gene encodes CDR1 KGHSH and CDR2 LQKENI. Trimming removed 5 bases from V and 6 bases from J, with 15 bases in between. This CDR3 is 14 amino acids long. This CDR3 is CASSRGGTRDTQYF. CDR3 DNA: TGTGCCAGCTCAAGAGGAGGGACAAGGGATACGCAGTATTTT. Together with reference TRBV18 and TRBJ2-3, the CDR3 gives the full variable domain: NAGVMQNPRHLVRRRGQEARLRCSPMKGHSHVYWYRQLPEEGLKFMVYLQKENIIDESGMPKERFSAEFPKEGPSILRIQQVVRGDSAAYFCASSRGGTRDTQYFGPGTRLTVL.

V usage is TRBV6-5 and J usage is TRBJ2-2; 9 bases are a match to TRBD2. The CDR3 is 15 amino acids. With V trimmed by 3 bases and J by 1 base, 0 bases remained unmatched. The V gene's germline CDR1 is MNHEY and CDR2 SVGAGI. CDR3 in amino acids: CASSYSGGNTGELFF. The CDR3 nucleotides are TGTGCCAGCAGTTATAGCGGGGGGAACACCGGGGAGCTGTTTTTT.

The CDR3 region has the DNA TGTGCCAGCAAGGGGAGCTCAAACACCGGGGAGCTGTTTTTT. Protein product: CASKGSSNTGELFF. This sequence joins TRBV2 and TRBJ2-2, with D possibly being TRBD1 or TRBD2 (5 bases each). Germline V lookup: CDR1 SNHLY, CDR2 FYNNEI. The CDR3 is 14 amino acids. V lost 7 bases and J 2 bases, leaving 11 bases between the germline ends.

This clone showed up just a few times. The gene calls are TRBV6-5 and TRBJ1-2, with 7 positions matching TRBD1. Germline CDR1 reads MNHEY; CDR2 reads SVGAGI. The CDR3 contains 12 residues. The trim removed 8 bases at V and 8 bases at J, leaving 8 bases unmatched. Here the CDR3 DNA reads TGTGCCAGCGGGCGACAGGGAGGCGGCTACACCTTC. It translates to CASGRQGGGYTF.

This clone was seen a handful of times. CDR3 sequence: CATSGVGLNYGYTF. CDR3 coding DNA: TGTGCCACCAGTGGAGTAGGGCTTAACTATGGCTACACCTTC. V usage is TRBV24-1 and J usage is TRBJ1-2; D remains unclear. Trimming took 5 bases from V and 1 from J, leaving 10 bases between them. The CDR3 has 14 amino acids. Germline CDR1 reads KGHDR; CDR2 reads SFDVKD.

The chain has TRBV5-1 and TRBJ2-7; D is perhaps TRBD1 or TRBD2 (5 bases each). Per the germline V gene, CDR1 is SGHRS and CDR2 is YFSETQ. The CDR3 spans 15 residues. V lost 3 bases to trimming and J lost 6 bases, with 19 bases between them. The CDR3: CASSSSTGDPGEQYV. CDR3 coding DNA: TGCGCCAGCAGCTCGTCAACCGGGGACCCAGGCGAGCAGTACGTC.

About this clone itself: Other nucleotide sequences in the sample specify the same CDR3. CDR3 in amino acids: CASSFRGPDTQYF. CDR3 sequence (DNA): TGTGCCAGCAGCTTCCGGGGGCCAGATACGCAGTATTTT. The chain couples TRBV7-2 to TRBJ2-3; D may match TRBD1 or TRBD2 (6 bases each). Trimming removed 3 bases at V and 4 bases at J, with 8 bases between. CDR1 and CDR2 from the germline V gene are SGHTA and FQGNSA. This CDR3 comprises 13 residues.